Each of the 10 T cell receptor beta chains below was sequenced from the same sample in a study of blood T cell repertoires in COVID-19. Repertoires were generated with immunoSEQ multiplex PCR, while TCRdb's copy carries only in-frame clones and drops some. The data show 35,000 to 45,000 clones, 85% to 95% seen once. The sample consisted of peripheral blood. Source of these receptors: a middle-aged man with COVID-19, enrolled during active disease.

The chain recombines TRBV28 with TRBJ1-6; 9 bases fit TRBD1. The CDR3 is 15 amino acids. The V gene end was trimmed by 3 bases and the J gene end by 7 bases; junction bases not matched to a gene: 4. CDR1 and CDR2 from the germline V gene are MDHEN and SYDVKM. CDR3 DNA: TGTGCCAGCAGTTTCGGGGACAGGGAGAATTCACCCCTCCACTTT. Residues: CASSFGDRENSPLHF.

This rearrangement joins TRBV4-3 to TRBJ2-1; possible D gene TRBD2, 5 bases. V dropped 4 bases and J dropped 5 bases, with 12 bases sitting between them. Germline V gene sequence: CDR1 LGHNA, CDR2 YSLEER. The CDR3 is 14 amino acids. This CDR3 reads CASSLEAVDNEQFF. The CDR3 DNA reads as TGCGCCAGCAGCCTGGAAGCGGTTGACAATGAGCAGTTCTTC.

The V and J genes are TRBV19 and TRBJ2-3; 15 nucleotides align to TRBD2. Per the germline V gene, CDR1 is LNHDA and CDR2 is SQIVND (reference sequence). The CDR3 length is 17 residues. Trimming removed 5 bases from V and 6 bases from J; junction bases left unmatched: 9. CDR3 nucleotide sequence: TGTGCCAGTAGTCTCTGGACTAGCGGGAGGGCCCGTGATACGCAGTATTTT. As protein: CASSLWTSGRARDTQYF.

The genes are TRBV5-1 and TRBJ2-4, with 7 bases lining up with TRBD2. Germline-derived CDR1 and CDR2 are SGHRS and YFSETQ. The CDR3 length is 15 residues. The V gene end was trimmed by 3 bases and the J gene end by 5 bases; junction bases not matched to a gene: 8. The CDR3 sequence: CASSSRGSIENIQYF. CDR3 coding DNA: TGCGCCAGCAGCTCCCGCGGGAGCATTGAAAACATTCAGTACTTC. Looking up the rest from reference TRBV5-1 and TRBJ2-4 gives the full variable domain: KAGVTQTPRYLIKTRGQQVTLSCSPISGHRSVSWYQQTPGQGLQFLFEYFSETQRNKGNFPGRFSGRQFSNSRSEMNVSTLELGDSALYLCASSSRGSIENIQYFGAGTRLSVL.

The rearrangement uses TRBV4-2 and TRBJ1-2; TRBD1 might be the D (6 bases). CDR3 length equals 14 residues. The germline V gene encodes CDR1 LGHNA and CDR2 YNFKEQ. With 4 bases removed from V and 2 bases from J, the gap between germline ends came to 11 bases. CDR3: CASSPRTANYGYTF. The CDR3 region has the DNA TGTGCCAGCAGCCCTCGGACAGCGAACTATGGCTACACCTTC.

This chain connects TRBV3-1 (or the pseudogene TRBV3-2) to TRBJ2-7; the D gene is possibly TRBD1 (5 bases). Germline CDR1 reads LGHDT; CDR2 reads YNNKEL (reference sequence). The CDR3 spans 14 residues. The germline V and J ends were trimmed by 0 bases and 2 bases, with 8 bases remaining between them. The chain's CDR3 is CASSQDRATYEQYF. The DNA of the CDR3 is TGTGCCAGCAGCCAAGACAGGGCGACCTACGAGCAGTACTTC.

The chain has TRBV30 and TRBJ1-6, with D perhaps TRBD1 (6 bases). CDR1 is GTSNPN, CDR2 SVGIG, per germline (reference sequence). This CDR3 has 15 residues. V was pared by 2 bases and J by 7 bases, with 15 bases between. CDR3 loop: CAWSPSHRENSPLHF. The DNA for the CDR3 is TGTGCCTGGAGTCCCTCGCACAGGGAAAATTCACCCCTCCACTTT.

The chain carries TRBV9 and TRBJ2-2; 9 bases fit TRBD2. Germline V CDR1 and CDR2: SGDLS, YYNGEE. With 0 bases clipped from V and 6 bases from J, the junction kept 15 bases outside the gene matches. CDR3 length equals 19 residues. CDR3: CASSVASGWRAGGSGELFF. The CDR3 DNA is TGTGCCAGCAGCGTAGCTTCCGGGTGGCGAGCGGGAGGATCCGGGGAGCTGTTTTTT.

This chain links TRBV20-1 with TRBJ2-3; unclear D gene. The CDR3 covers 11 residues. Germline CDR1 is DFQATT and CDR2 is SNEGSKA (reference sequence). With 4 bases removed from V and 6 bases from J, the gap between germline ends came to 8 bases. CDR3 nucleotide sequence: TGCAGTGCTATGCGCCTGGATACGCAGTATTTT. Its translation is CSAMRLDTQYF.

The rearrangement joins TRBV11-2 to TRBJ2-7; 7 positions match TRBD2. Losses at the gene ends were 3 bases for V and 5 bases for J; bases not matched to a gene: 7. Per germline, CDR1 SGHAT and CDR2 FQNNGV. The CDR3 has 14 residues. The chain's CDR3 is CASSLAGVLHEQYF. The CDR3, as DNA: TGTGCCAGCAGCTTGGCGGGGGTCCTACACGAGCAGTACTTC.